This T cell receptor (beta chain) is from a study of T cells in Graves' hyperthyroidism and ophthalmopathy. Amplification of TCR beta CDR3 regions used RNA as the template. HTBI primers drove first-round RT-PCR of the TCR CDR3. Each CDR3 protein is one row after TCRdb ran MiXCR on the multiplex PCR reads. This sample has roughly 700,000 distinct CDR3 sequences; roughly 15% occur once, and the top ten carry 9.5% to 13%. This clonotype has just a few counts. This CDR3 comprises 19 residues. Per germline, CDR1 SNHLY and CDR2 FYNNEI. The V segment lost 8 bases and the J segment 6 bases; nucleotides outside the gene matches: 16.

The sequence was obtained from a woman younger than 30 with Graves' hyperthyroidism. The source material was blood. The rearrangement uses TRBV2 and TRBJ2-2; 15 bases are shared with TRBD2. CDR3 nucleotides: TGTGCCAGCGGATGGGATCCGGGACTAGCGGGGGGCTCGGCCGGGGAGCTGTTTTTT. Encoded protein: CASGWDPGLAGGSAGELFF.